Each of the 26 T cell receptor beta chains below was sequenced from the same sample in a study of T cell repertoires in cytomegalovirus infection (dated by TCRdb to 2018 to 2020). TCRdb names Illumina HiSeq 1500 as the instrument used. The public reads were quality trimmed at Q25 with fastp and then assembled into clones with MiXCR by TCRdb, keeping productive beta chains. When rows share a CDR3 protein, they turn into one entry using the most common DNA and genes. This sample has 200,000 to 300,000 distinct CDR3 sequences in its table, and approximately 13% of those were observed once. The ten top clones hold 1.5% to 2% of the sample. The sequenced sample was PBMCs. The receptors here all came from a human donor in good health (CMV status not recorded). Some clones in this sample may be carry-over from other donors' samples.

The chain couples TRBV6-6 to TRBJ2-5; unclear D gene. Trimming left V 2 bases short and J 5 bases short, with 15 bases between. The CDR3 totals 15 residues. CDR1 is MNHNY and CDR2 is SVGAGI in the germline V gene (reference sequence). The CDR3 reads CASSYNRAAMETQYF. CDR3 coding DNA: TGTGCCAGCAGTTACAACCGAGCAGCCATGGAGACCCAGTACTTC.

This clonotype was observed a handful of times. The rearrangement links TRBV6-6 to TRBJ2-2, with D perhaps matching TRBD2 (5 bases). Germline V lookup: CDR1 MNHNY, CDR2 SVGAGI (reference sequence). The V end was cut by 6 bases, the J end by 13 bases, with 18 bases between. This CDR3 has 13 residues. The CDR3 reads CASSSDLSGLLFF. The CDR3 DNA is TGTGCCAGCAGCTCGGACCTGTCGGGATTGCTGTTTTTT.

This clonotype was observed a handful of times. The CDR3 here is CASSLSGEGGARNGYTF. The CDR3, as DNA: TGTGCCAGCAGTTTATCTGGTGAAGGGGGCGCGAGGAATGGCTACACCTTC. The chain has TRBV28 and TRBJ1-2, with 7 nucleotides matching TRBD1. The CDR3 contains 17 residues. Trimming took 1 base from V and 6 from J; bases not matched to a gene: 14. Germline V lookup: CDR1 MDHEN, CDR2 SYDVKM.

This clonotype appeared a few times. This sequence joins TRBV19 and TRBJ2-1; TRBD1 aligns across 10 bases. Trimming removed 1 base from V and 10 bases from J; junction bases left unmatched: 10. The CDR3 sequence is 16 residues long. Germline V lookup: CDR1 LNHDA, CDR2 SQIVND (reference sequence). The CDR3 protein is CASSIGAGTGVREQFF. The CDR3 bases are TGTGCCAGTAGTATAGGGGCCGGGACAGGGGTGCGGGAGCAGTTCTTC.

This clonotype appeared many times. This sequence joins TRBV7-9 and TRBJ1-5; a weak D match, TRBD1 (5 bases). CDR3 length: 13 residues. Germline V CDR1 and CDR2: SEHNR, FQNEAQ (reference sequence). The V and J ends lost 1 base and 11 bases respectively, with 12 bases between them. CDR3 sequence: CASSLGPGGAQHF. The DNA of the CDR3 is TGTGCCAGCAGCTTAGGGCCGGGGGGTGCCCAGCATTTT.

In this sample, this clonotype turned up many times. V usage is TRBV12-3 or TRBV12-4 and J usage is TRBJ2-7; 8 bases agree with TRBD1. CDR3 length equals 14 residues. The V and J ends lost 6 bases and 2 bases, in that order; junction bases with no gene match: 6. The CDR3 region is CASSRQGPTYEQYF. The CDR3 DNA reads TGTGCCAGCAGCAGACAGGGGCCCACCTACGAGCAGTACTTC.

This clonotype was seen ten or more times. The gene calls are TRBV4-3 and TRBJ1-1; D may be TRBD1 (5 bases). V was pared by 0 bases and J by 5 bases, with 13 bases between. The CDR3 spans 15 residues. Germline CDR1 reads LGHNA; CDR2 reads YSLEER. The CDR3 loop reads CASSQEGGKGTEAFF. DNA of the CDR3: TGCGCCAGCAGCCAAGAAGGAGGGAAGGGGACTGAAGCTTTCTTT.

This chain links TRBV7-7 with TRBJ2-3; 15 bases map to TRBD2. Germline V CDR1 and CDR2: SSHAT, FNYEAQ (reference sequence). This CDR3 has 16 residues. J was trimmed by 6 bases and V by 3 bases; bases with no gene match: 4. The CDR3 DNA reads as TGTGCCAGCAGCTTGGGGACTAGCGGGAGGACCGATACGCAGTATTTT. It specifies CASSLGTSGRTDTQYF.

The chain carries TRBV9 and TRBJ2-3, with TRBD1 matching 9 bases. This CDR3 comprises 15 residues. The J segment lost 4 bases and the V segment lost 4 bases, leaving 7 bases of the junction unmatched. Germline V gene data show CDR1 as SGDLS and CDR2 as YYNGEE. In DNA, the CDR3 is TGTGCCAGCAGCCTCCAGACAGGGGGTCCAGATACGCAGTATTTT. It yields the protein CASSLQTGGPDTQYF.

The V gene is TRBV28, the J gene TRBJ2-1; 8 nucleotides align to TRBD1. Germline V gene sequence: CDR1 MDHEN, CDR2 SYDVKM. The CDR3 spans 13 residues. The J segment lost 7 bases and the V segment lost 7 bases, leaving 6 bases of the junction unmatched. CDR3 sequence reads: CASNEQGVNEQFF. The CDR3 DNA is TGTGCCAGCAACGAACAGGGGGTAAATGAGCAGTTCTTC.

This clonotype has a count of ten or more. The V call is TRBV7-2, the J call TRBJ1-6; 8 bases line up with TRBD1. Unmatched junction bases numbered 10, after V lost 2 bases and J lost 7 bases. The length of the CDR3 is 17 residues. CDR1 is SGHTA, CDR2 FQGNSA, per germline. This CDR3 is CASSLPPTGALNSPLHF. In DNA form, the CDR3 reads TGTGCCAGCAGCTTACCCCCGACAGGGGCCCTCAATTCACCCCTCCACTTT. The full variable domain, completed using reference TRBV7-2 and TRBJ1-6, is GAGVSQSPSNKVTEKGKDVELRCDPISGHTALYWYRQSLGQGLEFLIYFQGNSAPDKSGLPSDRFSAERTGGSVSTLTIQRTQQEDSAVYLCASSLPPTGALNSPLHFGNGTRLTVT.

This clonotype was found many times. The CDR3 protein is CASSLGTDNEQFF. As DNA, the CDR3 is TGCGCCAGCAGCTTGGGGACGGACAATGAGCAGTTCTTC. J is TRBJ2-1 and V is TRBV5-1, with D unclear. CDR1 is SGHRS, CDR2 YFSETQ, per germline. V was shortened by 0 bases and J by 5 bases, with 6 bases between the two germline ends. The CDR3 sequence is 13 residues long.

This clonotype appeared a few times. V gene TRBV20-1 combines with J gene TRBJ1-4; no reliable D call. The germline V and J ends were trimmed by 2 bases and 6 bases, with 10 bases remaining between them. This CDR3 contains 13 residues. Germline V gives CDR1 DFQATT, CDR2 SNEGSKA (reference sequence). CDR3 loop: CSARNLQDEKLFF. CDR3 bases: TGCAGTGCTAGAAACCTGCAGGATGAAAAACTGTTTTTT.

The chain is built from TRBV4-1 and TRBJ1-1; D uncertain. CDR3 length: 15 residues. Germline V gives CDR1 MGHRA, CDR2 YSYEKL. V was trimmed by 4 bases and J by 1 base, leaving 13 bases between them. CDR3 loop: CASSPAIRQNTEAFF. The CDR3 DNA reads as TGCGCCAGCAGCCCCGCAATCCGACAGAACACTGAAGCTTTCTTT.

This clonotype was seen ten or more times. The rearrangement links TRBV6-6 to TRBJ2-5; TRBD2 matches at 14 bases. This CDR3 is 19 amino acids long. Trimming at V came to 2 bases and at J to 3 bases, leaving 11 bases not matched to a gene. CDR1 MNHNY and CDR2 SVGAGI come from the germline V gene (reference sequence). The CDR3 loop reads CASSYPRQGTSGSKETQYF. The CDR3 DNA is TGTGCCAGCAGTTACCCCCGACAGGGGACTAGCGGGAGTAAAGAGACCCAGTACTTC.

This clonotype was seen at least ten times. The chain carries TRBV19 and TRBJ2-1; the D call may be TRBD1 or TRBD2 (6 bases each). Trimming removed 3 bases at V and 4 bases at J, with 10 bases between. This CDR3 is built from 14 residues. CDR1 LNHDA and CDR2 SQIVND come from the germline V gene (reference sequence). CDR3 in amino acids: CASSIRGVYNEQFF. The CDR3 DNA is TGTGCCAGTAGTATTAGGGGGGTTTACAATGAGCAGTTCTTC.

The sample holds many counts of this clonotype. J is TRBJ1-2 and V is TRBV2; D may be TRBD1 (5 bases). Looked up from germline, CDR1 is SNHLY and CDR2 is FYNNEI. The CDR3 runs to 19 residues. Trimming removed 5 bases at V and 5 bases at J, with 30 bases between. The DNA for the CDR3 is TGTGCCAGCAGTCAAACCCATCAGACAGCCCGTTTTTCCAGTTATGGCTACACCTTC. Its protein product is CASSQTHQTARFSSYGYTF.

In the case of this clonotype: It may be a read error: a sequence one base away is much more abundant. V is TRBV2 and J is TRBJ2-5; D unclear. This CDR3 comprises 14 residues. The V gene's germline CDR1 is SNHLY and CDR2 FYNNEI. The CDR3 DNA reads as TGTACCAGCACTAAGACCAGGAACCAAGAGACCCAGTACTTC. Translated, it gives CTSTKTRNQETQYF.

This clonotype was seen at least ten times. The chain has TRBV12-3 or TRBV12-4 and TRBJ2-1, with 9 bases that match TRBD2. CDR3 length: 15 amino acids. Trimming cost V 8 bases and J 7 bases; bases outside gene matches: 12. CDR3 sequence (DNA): TGTGCCAGCCCTAAAGGGGGAGCGGGAGGAAATGAGCAGTTCTTC. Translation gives CASPKGGAGGNEQFF.

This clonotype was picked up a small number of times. CDR3 residues: CASSLRGGLNTEAFF. CDR3 coding DNA: TGTGCCAGCAGCCTTCGGGGGGGCCTGAACACTGAAGCTTTCTTT. This chain links TRBV14 with TRBJ1-1; a weak D match, TRBD1 (6 bases). CDR3 length: 15 amino acids. V was cut by 4 bases and J by 0 bases, with 12 bases left in between. Germline CDR1 reads SGHDN; CDR2 reads FVKESK.

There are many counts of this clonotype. CDR3 nucleotides: TGTGCCAGCAGCCAAGAAAGGGGCAGACAGGGGGCTGAAGCTTTCTTT. Residues: CASSQERGRQGAEAFF. V and J are TRBV4-2 and TRBJ1-1; 9 bases agree with TRBD1. Germline CDR1 LGHNA, CDR2 YNFKEQ. The CDR3 is 16 residues long. Trimming at V came to 0 bases and at J to 6 bases, leaving 8 bases not matched to a gene.

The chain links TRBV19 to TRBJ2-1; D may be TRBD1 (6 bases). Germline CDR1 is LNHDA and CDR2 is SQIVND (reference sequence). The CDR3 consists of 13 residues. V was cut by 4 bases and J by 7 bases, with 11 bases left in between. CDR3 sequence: CASSSADRNEQFF. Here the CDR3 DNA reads TGTGCCAGTAGTAGTGCGGACAGAAATGAGCAGTTCTTC.

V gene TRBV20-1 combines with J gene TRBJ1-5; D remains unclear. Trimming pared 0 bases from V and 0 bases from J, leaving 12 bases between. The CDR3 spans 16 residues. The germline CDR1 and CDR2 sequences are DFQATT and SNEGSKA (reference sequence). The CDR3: CSAREGRWNSNQPQHF. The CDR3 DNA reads TGCAGTGCTAGAGAGGGCCGGTGGAATAGCAATCAGCCCCAGCATTTT.

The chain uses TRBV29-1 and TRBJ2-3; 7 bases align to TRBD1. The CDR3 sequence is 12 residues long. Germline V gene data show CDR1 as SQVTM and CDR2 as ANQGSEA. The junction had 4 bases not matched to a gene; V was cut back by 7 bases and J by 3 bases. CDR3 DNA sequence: TGCAGCGGGGGACAGCAGACAGATACGCAGTATTTT. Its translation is CSGGQQTDTQYF.

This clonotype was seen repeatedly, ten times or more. The DNA of the CDR3 is TGTGCCAGCAGCCCAGGACAGGGAGACATTCAGTACTTC. Its translation: CASSPGQGDIQYF. The genes are TRBV7-3 and TRBJ2-4, with TRBD1 identical over 8 bases. The germline CDR1 and CDR2 sequences are SGHTA and FQGTGA. The CDR3 is 13 amino acids. Trimming cost V 5 bases and J 8 bases; bases outside gene matches: 5.

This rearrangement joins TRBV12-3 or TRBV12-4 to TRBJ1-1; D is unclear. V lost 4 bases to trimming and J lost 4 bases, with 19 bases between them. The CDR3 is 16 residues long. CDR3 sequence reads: CASSWLARRRGTEAFF. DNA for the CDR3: TGTGCCAGCAGTTGGTTGGCGCGGCGGCGGGGCACTGAAGCTTTCTTT.